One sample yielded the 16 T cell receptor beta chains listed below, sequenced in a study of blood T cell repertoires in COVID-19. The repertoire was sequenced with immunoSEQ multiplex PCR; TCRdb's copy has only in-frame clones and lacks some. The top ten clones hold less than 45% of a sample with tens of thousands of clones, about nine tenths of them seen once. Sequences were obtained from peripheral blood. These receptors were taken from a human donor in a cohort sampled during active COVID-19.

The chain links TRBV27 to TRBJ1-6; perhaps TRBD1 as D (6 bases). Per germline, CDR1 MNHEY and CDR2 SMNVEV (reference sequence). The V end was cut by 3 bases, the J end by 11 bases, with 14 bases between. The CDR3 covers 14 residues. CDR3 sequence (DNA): TGTGCCAGCAGTTTGGACAGCTTCGGGGCACCCCTCCACTTT. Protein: CASSLDSFGAPLHF.

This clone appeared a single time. The CDR3: CASKRLAGGLDEQFF. In nucleotides, the CDR3 is TGTGCCAGCAAACGACTAGCGGGGGGCTTGGATGAGCAGTTCTTC. This chain uses TRBV14 with TRBJ2-1; 13 bases fit TRBD2. This CDR3 is built from 15 residues. After removal of 7 bases from V and 8 bases from J, the junction contained 8 bases not matched to a gene. CDR1 SGHDN and CDR2 FVKESK come from the germline V gene.

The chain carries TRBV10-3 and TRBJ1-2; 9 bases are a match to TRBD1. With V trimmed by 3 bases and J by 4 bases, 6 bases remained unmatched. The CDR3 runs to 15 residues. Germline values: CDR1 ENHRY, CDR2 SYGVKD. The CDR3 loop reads CAISEGTGPPYGYTF. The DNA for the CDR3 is TGTGCCATCAGTGAAGGGACAGGGCCACCCTATGGCTACACCTTC.

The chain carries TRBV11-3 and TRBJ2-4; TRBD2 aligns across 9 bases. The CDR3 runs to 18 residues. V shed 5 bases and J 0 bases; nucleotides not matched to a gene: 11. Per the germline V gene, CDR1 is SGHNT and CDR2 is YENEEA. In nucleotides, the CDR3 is TGTGCCAGCAGCGCCCCCCGAGCGGGGGGACTAGCCAAAAACATTCAGTACTTC. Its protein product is CASSAPRAGGLAKNIQYF.

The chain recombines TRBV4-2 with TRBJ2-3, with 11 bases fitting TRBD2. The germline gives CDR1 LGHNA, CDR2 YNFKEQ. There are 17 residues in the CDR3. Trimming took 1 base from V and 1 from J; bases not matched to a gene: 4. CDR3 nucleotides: TGTGCCAGCAGCCAAGCCGGGACTAGCGGACGCACAGATACGCAGTATTTT. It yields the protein CASSQAGTSGRTDTQYF.

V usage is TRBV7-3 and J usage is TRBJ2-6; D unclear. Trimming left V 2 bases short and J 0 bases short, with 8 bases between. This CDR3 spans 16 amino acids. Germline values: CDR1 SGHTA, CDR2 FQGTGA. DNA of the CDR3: TGTGCCAGCAGCTTACCAGGTAGCTCTGGGGCCAACGTCCTGACTTTC. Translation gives CASSLPGSSGANVLTF.

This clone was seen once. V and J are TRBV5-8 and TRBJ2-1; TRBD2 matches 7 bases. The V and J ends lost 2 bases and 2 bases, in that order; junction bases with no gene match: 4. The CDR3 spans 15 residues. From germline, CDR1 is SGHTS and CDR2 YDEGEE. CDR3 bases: TGTGCCAGCAGCTTAGGACTAGGTACCTACAATGAGCAGTTCTTC. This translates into CASSLGLGTYNEQFF.

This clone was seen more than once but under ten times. DNA for the CDR3: TGTGCCACCAGCACCGGGACTAGTGCCCGACGGATAGGGATTGAGCAGTTCTTC. Its protein product is CATSTGTSARRIGIEQFF. This chain connects TRBV15 to TRBJ2-1; 8 bases line up with TRBD2. Germline V CDR1 and CDR2: LNHNV, YYDKDF (reference sequence). V shed 4 bases and J 9 bases; nucleotides not matched to a gene: 20. The CDR3 consists of 18 residues.

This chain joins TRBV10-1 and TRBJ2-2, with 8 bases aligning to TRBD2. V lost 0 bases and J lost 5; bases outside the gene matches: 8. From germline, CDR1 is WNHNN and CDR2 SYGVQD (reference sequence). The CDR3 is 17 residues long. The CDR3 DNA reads TGCGCCAGCAGTGAGTCGGGTCGGGAGGGCGTTACCGGGGAGCTGTTTTTT. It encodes CASSESGREGVTGELFF.

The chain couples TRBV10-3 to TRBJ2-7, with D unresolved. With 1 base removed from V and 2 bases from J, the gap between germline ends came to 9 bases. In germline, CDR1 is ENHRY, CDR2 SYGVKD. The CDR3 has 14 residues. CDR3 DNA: TGTGCCATCAGTGAGTTTGGCTTTCCCTACGAGCAGTACTTC. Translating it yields CAISEFGFPYEQYF.

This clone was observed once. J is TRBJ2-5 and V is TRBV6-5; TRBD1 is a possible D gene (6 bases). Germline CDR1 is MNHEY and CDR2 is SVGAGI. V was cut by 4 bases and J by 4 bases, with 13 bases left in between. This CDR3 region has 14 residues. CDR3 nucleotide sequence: TGTGCCAGCAGTTCTGGGGGCGCGGGAGAGACCCAGTACTTC. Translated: CASSSGGAGETQYF.

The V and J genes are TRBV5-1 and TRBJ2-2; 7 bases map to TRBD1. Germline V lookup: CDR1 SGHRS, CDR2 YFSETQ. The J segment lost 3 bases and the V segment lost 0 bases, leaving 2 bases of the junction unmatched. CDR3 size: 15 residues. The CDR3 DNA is TGCGCCAGCAGCTTGGGGACAGGTTACACCGGGGAGCTGTTTTTT. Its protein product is CASSLGTGYTGELFF.

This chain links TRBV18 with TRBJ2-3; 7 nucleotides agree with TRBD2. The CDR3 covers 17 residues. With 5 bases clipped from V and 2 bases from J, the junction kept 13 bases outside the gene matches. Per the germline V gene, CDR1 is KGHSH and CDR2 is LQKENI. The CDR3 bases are TGTGCCAGCTCATCAAGACTAGCCCAGAGTAACACAGATACGCAGTATTTT. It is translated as CASSSRLAQSNTDTQYF.

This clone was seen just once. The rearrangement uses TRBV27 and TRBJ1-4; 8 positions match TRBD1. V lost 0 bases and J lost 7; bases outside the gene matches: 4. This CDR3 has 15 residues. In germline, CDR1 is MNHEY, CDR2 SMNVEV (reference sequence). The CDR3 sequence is CASSLSRQGSEKLFF. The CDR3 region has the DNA TGTGCCAGCAGTTTATCGCGACAGGGGAGTGAAAAACTGTTTTTT.

CDR3: CATSDGPGTGPSTEAFF. CDR3 nucleotide sequence: TGTGCCACCAGTGATGGTCCCGGGACAGGGCCGAGCACTGAAGCTTTCTTT. The chain combines TRBV24-1 with TRBJ1-1, with TRBD1 matching over 9 bases. CDR1 KGHDR and CDR2 SFDVKD come from the germline V gene. V lost 3 bases, J lost 4 bases, and 11 bases stayed unmatched. The CDR3 covers 17 residues.

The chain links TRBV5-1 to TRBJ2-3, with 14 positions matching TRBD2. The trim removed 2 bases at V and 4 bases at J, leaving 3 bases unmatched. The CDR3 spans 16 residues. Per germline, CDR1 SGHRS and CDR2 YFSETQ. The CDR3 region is CASSFKTSGRADTQYF. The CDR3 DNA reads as TGCGCCAGCAGCTTCAAGACTAGCGGGAGGGCAGATACGCAGTATTTT.